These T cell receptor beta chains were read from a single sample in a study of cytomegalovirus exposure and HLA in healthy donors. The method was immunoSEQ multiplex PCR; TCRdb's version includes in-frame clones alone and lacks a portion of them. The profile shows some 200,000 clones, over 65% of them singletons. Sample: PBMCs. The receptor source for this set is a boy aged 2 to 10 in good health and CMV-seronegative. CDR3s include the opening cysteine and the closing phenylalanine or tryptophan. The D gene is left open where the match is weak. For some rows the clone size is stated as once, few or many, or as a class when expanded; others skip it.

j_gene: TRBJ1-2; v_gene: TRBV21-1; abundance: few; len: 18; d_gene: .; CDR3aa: CASTEILPGQGGRCGYTF; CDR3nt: TGTGCCAGCACCGAAATATTACCGGGACAGGGCGGGAGGTGTGGCTACACCTTC
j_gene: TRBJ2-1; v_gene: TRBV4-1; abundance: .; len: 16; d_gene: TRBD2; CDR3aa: CASSYTLAGGDNEQFF; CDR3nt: TGCGCCAGCAGTTACACACTAGCGGGGGGTGACAATGAGCAGTTCTTC
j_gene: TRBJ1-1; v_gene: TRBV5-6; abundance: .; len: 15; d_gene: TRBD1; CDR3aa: CASSPRDRGVTEAFF; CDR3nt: TGTGCCAGCAGCCCGAGGGACAGGGGCGTCACTGAAGCTTTCTTT
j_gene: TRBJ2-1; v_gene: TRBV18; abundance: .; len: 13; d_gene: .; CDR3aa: CASSISSEDEQFF; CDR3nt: TGTGCCAGCTCAATATCTAGCGAAGACGAGCAGTTCTTC
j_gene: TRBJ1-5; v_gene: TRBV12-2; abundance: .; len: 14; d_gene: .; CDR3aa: CASRSGGWDQPQHF; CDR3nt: TGTGCAAGTCGCTCCGGGGGTTGGGATCAGCCCCAGCATTTT
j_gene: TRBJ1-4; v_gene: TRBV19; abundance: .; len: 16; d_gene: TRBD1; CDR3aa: CASSDNRGPTNEKLFF; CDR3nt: TGTGCCAGTAGTGACAACAGGGGCCCGACTAATGAAAAACTGTTTTTT
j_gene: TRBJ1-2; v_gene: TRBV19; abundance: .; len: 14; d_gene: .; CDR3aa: CASKTGGGYYGYTF; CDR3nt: TGTGCCAGTAAAACCGGGGGAGGTTACTATGGCTACACCTTC
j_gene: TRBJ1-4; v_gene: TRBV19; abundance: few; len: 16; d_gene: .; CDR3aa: CASSATGGATNEKLFF; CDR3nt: TGTGCCAGTAGTGCTACGGGGGGTGCAACTAATGAAAAACTGTTTTTT
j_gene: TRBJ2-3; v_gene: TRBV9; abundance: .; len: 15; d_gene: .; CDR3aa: CASSVSARSTDTQYF; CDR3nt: TGTGCCAGCAGCGTATCAGCGAGGAGCACAGATACGCAGTATTTT
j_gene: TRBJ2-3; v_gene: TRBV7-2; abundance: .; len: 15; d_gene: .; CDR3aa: CASSSQGGSTDTQYF; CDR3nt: TGTGCCAGCAGCTCGCAGGGGGGAAGCACAGATACGCAGTATTTT
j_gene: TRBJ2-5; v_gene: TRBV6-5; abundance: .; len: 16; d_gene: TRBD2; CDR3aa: CASSLGGLAGQETQYF; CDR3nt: TGTGCCAGCAGTTTGGGGGGACTAGCAGGGCAAGAGACCCAGTACTTC
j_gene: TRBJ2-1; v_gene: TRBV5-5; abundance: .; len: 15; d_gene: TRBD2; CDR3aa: CASSLMLAAYNEQFF; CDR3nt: TGTGCCAGCAGCTTGATGCTAGCGGCTTACAATGAGCAGTTCTTC
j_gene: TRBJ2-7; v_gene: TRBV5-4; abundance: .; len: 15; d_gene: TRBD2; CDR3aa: CASSLSGGAPYEQYF; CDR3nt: TGTGCCAGCAGCCTTAGCGGGGGGGCCCCCTACGAGCAGTACTTC
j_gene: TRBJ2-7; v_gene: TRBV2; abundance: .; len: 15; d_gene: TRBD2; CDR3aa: CASSAFGTTNYEQYF; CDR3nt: TGTGCCAGCAGTGCCTTCGGGACTACTAACTACGAGCAGTACTTC
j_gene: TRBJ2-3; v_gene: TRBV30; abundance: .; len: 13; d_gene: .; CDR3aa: CAWRLQGTDTQYF; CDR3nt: TGTGCCTGGAGACTCCAGGGCACAGATACGCAGTATTTT
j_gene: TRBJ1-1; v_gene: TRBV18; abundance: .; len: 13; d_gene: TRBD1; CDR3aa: CASSGQTMTEAFF; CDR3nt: TGTGCCAGCTCGGGACAGACGATGACTGAAGCTTTCTTT
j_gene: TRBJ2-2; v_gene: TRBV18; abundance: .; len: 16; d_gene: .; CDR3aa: CASSPTTSRNTGELFF; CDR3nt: TGTGCCAGCTCACCAACTACTAGCCGAAACACCGGGGAGCTGTTTTTT
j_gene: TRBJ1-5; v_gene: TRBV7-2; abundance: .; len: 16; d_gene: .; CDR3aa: CASSLVGGLSNQPQHF; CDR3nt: TGTGCCAGCAGCTTAGTTGGAGGGTTGAGTAATCAGCCCCAGCATTTT
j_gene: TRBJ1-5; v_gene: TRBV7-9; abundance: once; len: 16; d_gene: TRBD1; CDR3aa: CASSPAGDRGNQPQHF; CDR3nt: TGTGCCAGCAGCCCAGCGGGGGACAGGGGCAATCAGCCCCAGCATTTT
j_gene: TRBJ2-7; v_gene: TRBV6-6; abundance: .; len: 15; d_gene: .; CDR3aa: CASSPRETSSSEQYF; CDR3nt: TGTGCCAGCAGTCCACGAGAGACTAGTTCCTCCGAGCAGTACTTC
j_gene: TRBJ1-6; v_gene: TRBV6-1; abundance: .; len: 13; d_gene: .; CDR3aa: CAAGGAYNSPLHF; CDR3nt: TGTGCCGCGGGGGGCGCCTATAATTCACCCCTCCACTTT
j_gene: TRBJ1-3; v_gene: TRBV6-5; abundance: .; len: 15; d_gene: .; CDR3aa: CASSRDSNSGNTIYF; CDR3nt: TGTGCCAGCAGTCGGGACTCCAACTCTGGAAACACCATATATTTT
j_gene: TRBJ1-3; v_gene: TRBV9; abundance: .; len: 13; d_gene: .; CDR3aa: CASSVEPLHTIYF; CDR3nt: TGTGCCAGCAGCGTGGAGCCCCTCCACACCATATATTTT
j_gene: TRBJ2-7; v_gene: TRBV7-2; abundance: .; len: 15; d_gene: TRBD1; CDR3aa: CASRPISGQDNEQYF; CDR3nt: TGTGCCAGCAGACCCATCTCCGGACAGGACAACGAGCAGTACTTC
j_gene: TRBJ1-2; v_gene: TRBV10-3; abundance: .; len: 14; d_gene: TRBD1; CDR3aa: CAISDKGANYGYTF; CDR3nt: TGTGCCATCAGTGATAAGGGGGCGAACTATGGCTACACCTTC
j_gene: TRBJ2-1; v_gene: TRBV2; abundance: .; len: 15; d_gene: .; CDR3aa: CASSESREPYNEQFF; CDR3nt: TGTGCCAGCAGTGAGAGTCGGGAACCCTACAATGAGCAGTTCTTC
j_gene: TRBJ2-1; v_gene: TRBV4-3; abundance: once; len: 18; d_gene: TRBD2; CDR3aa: CASSQVGSSGGLYNEQFF; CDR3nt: TGCGCCAGCAGCCAAGTAGGGTCTAGCGGGGGCCTCTACAATGAGCAGTTCTTC
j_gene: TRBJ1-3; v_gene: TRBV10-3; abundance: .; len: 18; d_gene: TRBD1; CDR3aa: CAITPGQGQGASGNTIYF; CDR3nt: TGTGCCATCACCCCGGGACAGGGGCAGGGGGCCTCTGGAAACACCATATATTTT
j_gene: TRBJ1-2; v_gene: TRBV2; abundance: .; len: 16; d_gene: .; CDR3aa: CASSAHPDTPNYGYTF; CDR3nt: TGTGCCAGCAGTGCCCACCCGGACACCCCTAACTATGGCTACACCTTC
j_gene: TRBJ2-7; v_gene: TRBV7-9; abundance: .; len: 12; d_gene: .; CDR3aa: CASSLSDSEQYF; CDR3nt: TGTGCCAGCAGCTTATCGGACAGCGAGCAGTACTTC
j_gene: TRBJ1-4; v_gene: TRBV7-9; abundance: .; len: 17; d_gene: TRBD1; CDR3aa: CSSSFIDRGRRNEKLFF; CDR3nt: TGTTCCAGCAGCTTTATCGACAGGGGGCGGAGAAATGAAAAACTGTTTTTT
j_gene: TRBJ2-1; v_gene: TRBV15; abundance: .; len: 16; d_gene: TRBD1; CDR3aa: CATSVGGQGGYNEQFF; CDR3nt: TGTGCCACCAGCGTCGGCGGACAGGGAGGCTACAATGAGCAGTTCTTC
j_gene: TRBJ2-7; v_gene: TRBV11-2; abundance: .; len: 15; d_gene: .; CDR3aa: CASSLDPVLGGEQYF; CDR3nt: TGTGCCAGCAGCTTAGATCCTGTCCTCGGGGGCGAGCAGTACTTC
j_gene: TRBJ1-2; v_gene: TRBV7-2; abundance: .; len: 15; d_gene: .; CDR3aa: CASSLFPRVSLGYTF; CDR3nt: TGTGCCAGCAGCTTATTCCCCAGGGTGTCTCTTGGCTACACCTTC
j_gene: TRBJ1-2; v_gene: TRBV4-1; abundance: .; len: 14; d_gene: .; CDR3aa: CASSLPGGGYGYTF; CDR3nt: TGCGCCAGCAGCCTTCCGGGGGGCGGTTATGGCTACACCTTC
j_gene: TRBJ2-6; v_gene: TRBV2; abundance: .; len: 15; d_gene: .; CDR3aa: CASSEVRAGANVLTF; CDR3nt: TGTGCCAGCAGTGAAGTCCGGGCTGGGGCCAACGTCCTGACTTTC
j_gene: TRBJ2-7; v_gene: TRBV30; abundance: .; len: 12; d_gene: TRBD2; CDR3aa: CAWSILAGEQYF; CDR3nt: TGTGCCTGGAGTATCCTAGCGGGGGAGCAGTACTTC
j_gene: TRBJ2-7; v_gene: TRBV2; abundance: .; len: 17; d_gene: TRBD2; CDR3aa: CASSLAGGPRYLNEQYF; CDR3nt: TGTGCCAGCAGTCTAGCGGGGGGGCCGAGGTACCTTAACGAGCAGTACTTC
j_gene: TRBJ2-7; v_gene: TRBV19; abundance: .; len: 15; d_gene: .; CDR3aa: CASSIYAGQHYEQYF; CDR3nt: TGTGCCAGTAGTATATATGCGGGACAGCACTACGAGCAGTACTTC
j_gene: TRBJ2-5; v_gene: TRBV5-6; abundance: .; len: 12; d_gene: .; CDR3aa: CASTAPGETQYF; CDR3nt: TGTGCCAGCACGGCACCAGGCGAGACCCAGTACTTC
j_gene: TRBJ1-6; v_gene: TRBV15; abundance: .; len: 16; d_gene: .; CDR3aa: CATSRDLRTENSPLHF; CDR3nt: TGTGCCACCAGCAGAGATCTACGGACAGAGAATTCACCCCTCCACTTT
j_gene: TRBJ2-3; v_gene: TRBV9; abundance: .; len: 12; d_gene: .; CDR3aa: CASSAFTDTQYF; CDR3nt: TGTGCCAGCAGCGCCTTCACAGATACGCAGTATTTT